This T cell receptor beta chain was recovered during a study of blood T cells in healthy people across ages. A second PCR, run for about 7 to 11 cycles, used a sample-barcoded 5' primer plus a J-beta primer mix. TCRdb fed the 5' RACE reads into MiXCR, producing one record per CDR3 protein. The table has approximately 790,000 distinct CDR3 sequences, 55% to 65% seen once. The CDR3 consists of 15 residues. Germline CDR1 reads MDHEN; CDR2 reads SYDVKM. Trimming took 2 bases from V and 3 from J; bases not matched to a gene: 4. The sample taken for sequencing was blood. The receptor comes from a man between 25 and 39 years old in good health. J is TRBJ2-7 and V is TRBV28; 10 bases agree with TRBD1. The CDR3 loop reads CASSLPDRGIYEQYF. In DNA, the CDR3 is TGTGCCAGCAGTTTACCGGACAGGGGGATCTACGAGCAGTACTTC.